Listed here are 12 T cell receptor beta chains from one sample, sequenced in a study of shared clonotypes between healthy human individuals. CD45RO negativity and positive selection for CCR7 defined naive CD8 cells, a population that excluded terminally differentiated effector memory CD45RA+ cells. The repertoire was sequenced with immunoSEQ multiplex PCR; TCRdb's copy has only in-frame clones and lacks some. The sample consists of around 2,100,000 clones, 85% to 95% of them appearing once. Sequenced material: naive CD8+ T cells sorted from blood. The receptors were sampled from a man aged 18 to 30 in good health.

This chain uses TRBV5-1 with TRBJ2-3, with D tentatively TRBD1 or TRBD2 (5 bases each). Looked up from germline, CDR1 is SGHRS and CDR2 is YFSETQ. V lost 1 base and J lost 2, with 8 bases in between. The CDR3 sequence is 14 residues long. Here the CDR3 reads CASSLSGTTDTQYF. The CDR3 nucleotides are TGCGCCAGCAGCTTGTCAGGGACCACAGATACGCAGTATTTT.

The chain recombines TRBV28 with TRBJ1-1, with 8 bases matching TRBD1. CDR1 is MDHEN and CDR2 is SYDVKM in the germline V gene. The length of the CDR3 is 15 residues. V gave up 2 bases and J gave up 1 base; unmatched junction bases: 3. CDR3 bases: TGTGCCAGCAGTTTAAACACAGGGGGGAACACTGAAGCTTTCTTT. It codes for CASSLNTGGNTEAFF. The full variable domain, with the rest looked up from reference TRBV28 and TRBJ1-1, is DVKVTQSSRYLVKRTGEKVFLECVQDMDHENMFWYRQDPGLGLRLIYFSYDVKMKEKGDIPEGYSVSREKKERFSLILESASTNQTSMYLCASSLNTGGNTEAFFGQGTRLTVV.

In its sample, this clone was seen once. CDR3 residues: CASSTGSGRGNEQYF. DNA of the CDR3: TGTGCCAGCTCCACGGGTAGCGGGAGAGGCAACGAGCAGTACTTC. This chain links TRBV27 with TRBJ2-7; TRBD2 agrees at 9 bases. There are 15 residues in the CDR3. With V trimmed by 8 bases and J by 5 bases, 13 bases remained unmatched. Germline assignment: CDR1 MNHEY and CDR2 SMNVEV (reference sequence).

This clone was seen only a few times. This chain joins TRBV27 and TRBJ2-7; maybe TRBD1 (6 bases). This CDR3 region has 13 residues. V was clipped by 5 bases and J by 5 bases, with 13 bases between them. Germline V gives CDR1 MNHEY, CDR2 SMNVEV (reference sequence). CDR3 nucleotides: TGTGCCAGCAGTCCACAGGGTATTCACGAGCAGTACTTC. This codes for CASSPQGIHEQYF.

This chain uses TRBV6-1 with TRBJ2-7; 9 bases are a match to TRBD1. The germline V gene encodes CDR1 MNHNS and CDR2 SASEGT. The trim removed 2 bases at V and 2 bases at J, leaving 4 bases unmatched. The CDR3 has 15 residues. The CDR3 nucleotides read TGTGCCAGCAGTGAACTCCGGGACAGGGCCTACGAGCAGTACTTC. It encodes CASSELRDRAYEQYF.

Points on this clone: The sample has other DNA sequences that encode this CDR3 too. The J gene is TRBJ2-5, the V gene TRBV6-6, with D uncertain. This CDR3 contains 13 residues. Germline V gives CDR1 MNHNY, CDR2 SVGAGI (reference sequence). Trimming stripped 0 bases from V and 3 bases from J, with 5 bases between. CDR3 nucleotide sequence: TGTGCCAGCAGTTACTCAGGTGAAGAGACCCAGTACTTC. Translation gives CASSYSGEETQYF.

On this clone itself: Additional DNA sequences in this sample encode the identical CDR3. The rearrangement links TRBV10-1 to TRBJ2-2; a possible D gene is TRBD1 (5 bases). Germline V gives CDR1 WNHNN, CDR2 SYGVQD (reference sequence). This CDR3 has 14 amino acids. Trimming took off 0 bases at V and 3 bases at J, with 5 bases between the two ends. The DNA of the CDR3 is TGCGCCAGCAGTGAGTCGGGGCACACCGGGGAGCTGTTTTTT. Translation gives CASSESGHTGELFF.

The chain couples TRBV30 to TRBJ2-7; D is undetermined. The V and J ends lost 2 bases and 2 bases respectively, with 13 bases between them. This CDR3 has 14 amino acids. Germline V gene lookup returns CDR1 GTSNPN and CDR2 SVGIG (reference sequence). CDR3 loop: CAWSPSVTTYEQYF. The CDR3 DNA is TGTGCCTGGAGTCCTTCCGTCACAACCTACGAGCAGTACTTC.

DNA for the CDR3: TGTGCCAGCAGCCCAATCTCGAGCGGGGGGCACGAGCAGTACTTC. As protein: CASSPISSGGHEQYF. The J gene is TRBJ2-7, the V gene TRBV4-2; 9 positions match TRBD2. The germline gives CDR1 LGHNA, CDR2 YNFKEQ. Trimming cost V 4 bases and J 5 bases; bases outside gene matches: 9. The CDR3 runs 15 residues.

On this clone: This specimen includes other DNA sequences encoding the same CDR3. This chain links TRBV6-5 with TRBJ2-6, with D uncertain. Between the trimmed V and J ends, which lost 2 bases and 1 base, there was a span of 6 bases. There are 15 residues in the CDR3. The V gene's germline CDR1 is MNHEY and CDR2 SVGAGI. CDR3 bases: TGTGCCAGCAGTTACGGAAGTTCTGGGGCCAACGTCCTGACTTTC. The encoded protein is CASSYGSSGANVLTF.

The chain has TRBV5-6 and TRBJ2-1; 8 nucleotides line up with TRBD2. The CDR3 length is 14 residues. CDR1 is SGHDT, CDR2 YYEEEE, per germline. The V segment lost 6 bases and the J segment 4 bases; nucleotides outside the gene matches: 6. CDR3 nucleotide sequence: TGTGCCAGCAACCGGGAGGGGCAGTACAATGAGCAGTTCTTC. Translation gives CASNREGQYNEQFF.

The V call is TRBV9, the J call TRBJ2-7, with D perhaps TRBD1 or TRBD2 (5 bases each). Trimming cost V 3 bases and J 4 bases, with 17 bases left between them. This CDR3 is 15 amino acids long. Germline V gene data show CDR1 as SGDLS and CDR2 as YYNGEE. The CDR3 loop reads CASSASGDDIYEQYF. The DNA for the CDR3 is TGTGCCAGCAGCGCATCCGGGGACGATATTTACGAGCAGTACTTC. The full variable domain, completed using reference TRBV9 and TRBJ2-7, is DSGVTQTPKHLITATGQRVTLRCSPRSGDLSVYWYQQSLDQGLQFLIQYYNGEERAKGNILERFSAQQFPDLHSELNLSSLELGDSALYFCASSASGDDIYEQYFGPGTRLTVT.